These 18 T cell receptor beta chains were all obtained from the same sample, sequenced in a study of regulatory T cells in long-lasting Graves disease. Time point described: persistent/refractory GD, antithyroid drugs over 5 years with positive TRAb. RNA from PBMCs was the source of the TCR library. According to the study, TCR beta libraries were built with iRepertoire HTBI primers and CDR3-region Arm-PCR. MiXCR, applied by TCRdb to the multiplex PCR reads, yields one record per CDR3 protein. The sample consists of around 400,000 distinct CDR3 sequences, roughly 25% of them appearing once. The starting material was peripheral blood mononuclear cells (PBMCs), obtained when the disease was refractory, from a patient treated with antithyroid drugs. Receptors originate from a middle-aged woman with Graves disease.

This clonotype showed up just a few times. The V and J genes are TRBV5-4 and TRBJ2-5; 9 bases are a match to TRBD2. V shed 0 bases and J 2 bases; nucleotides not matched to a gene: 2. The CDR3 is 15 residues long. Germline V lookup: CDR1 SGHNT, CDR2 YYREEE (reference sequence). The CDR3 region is CASSLGLAEQETQYF. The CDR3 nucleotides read TGTGCCAGCAGCTTGGGACTAGCGGAACAAGAGACCCAGTACTTC.

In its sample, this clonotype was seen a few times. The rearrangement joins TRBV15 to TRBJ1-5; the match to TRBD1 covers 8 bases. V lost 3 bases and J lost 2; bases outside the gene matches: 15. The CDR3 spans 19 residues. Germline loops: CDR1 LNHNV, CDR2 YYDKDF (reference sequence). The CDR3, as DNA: TGTGCCACCAGCAGGGATACCAGGACAGGGAATTGGGGCAATCAGCCCCAGCATTTT. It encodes CATSRDTRTGNWGNQPQHF.

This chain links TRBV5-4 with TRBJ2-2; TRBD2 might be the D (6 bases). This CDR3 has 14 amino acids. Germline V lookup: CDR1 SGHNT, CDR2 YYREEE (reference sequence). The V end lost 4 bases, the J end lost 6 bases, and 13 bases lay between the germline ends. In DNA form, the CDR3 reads TGTGCCAGCAGCGGGGGGATCACTGCCGGGGAGCTGTTTTTT. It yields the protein CASSGGITAGELFF.

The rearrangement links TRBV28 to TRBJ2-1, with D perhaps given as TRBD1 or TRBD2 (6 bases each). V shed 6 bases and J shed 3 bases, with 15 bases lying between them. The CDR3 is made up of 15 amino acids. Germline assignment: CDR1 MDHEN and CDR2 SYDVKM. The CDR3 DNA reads TGTGCCAGCAGCAAAGGGGGGCAGGGCTACAATGAGCAGTTCTTC. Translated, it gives CASSKGGQGYNEQFF.

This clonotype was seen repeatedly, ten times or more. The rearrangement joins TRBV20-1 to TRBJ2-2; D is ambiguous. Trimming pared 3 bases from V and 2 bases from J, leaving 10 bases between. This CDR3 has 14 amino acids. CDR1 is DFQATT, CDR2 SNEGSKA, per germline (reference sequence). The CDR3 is CSARSSLNTGELFF. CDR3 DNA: TGCAGTGCTAGGTCTTCACTCAACACCGGGGAGCTGTTTTTT.

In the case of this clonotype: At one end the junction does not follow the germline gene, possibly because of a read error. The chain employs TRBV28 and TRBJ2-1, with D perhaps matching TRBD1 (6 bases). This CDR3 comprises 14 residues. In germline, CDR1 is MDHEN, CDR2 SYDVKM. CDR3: CVSSTGHPVDEQFF. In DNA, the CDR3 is TGTGTCAGCAGTACAGGGCACCCCGTCGATGAGCAGTTCTTC.

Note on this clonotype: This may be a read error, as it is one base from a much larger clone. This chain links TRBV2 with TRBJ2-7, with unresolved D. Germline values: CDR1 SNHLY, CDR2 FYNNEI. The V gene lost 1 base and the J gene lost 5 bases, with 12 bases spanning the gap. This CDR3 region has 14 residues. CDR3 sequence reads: CASSEEESSHEQYF. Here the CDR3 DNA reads TGTGCCAGCAGTGAAGAAGAGAGTTCCCACGAGCAGTACTTC.

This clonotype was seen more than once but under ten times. The CDR3 bases are TGTGCCAGCAGCGGATCGGACAGGGTGGGAGGCTACACCTTC. Residues: CASSGSDRVGGYTF. The V call is TRBV7-8, the J call TRBJ1-2; TRBD1 matches at 8 bases. The V gene's germline CDR1 is SGHVS and CDR2 FQNEAQ. V gave up 5 bases and J gave up 8 bases; unmatched junction bases: 10. The CDR3 contains 14 residues.

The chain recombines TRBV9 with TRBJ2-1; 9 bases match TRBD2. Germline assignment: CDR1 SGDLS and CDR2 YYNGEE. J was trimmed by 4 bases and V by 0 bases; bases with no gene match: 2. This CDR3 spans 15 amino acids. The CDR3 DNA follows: TGTGCCAGCAGCGTAGGGACTAGCGTTTACAATGAGCAGTTCTTC. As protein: CASSVGTSVYNEQFF.

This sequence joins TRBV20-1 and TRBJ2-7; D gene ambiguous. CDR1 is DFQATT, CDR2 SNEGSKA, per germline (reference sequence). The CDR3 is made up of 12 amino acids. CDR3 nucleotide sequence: TGCTCCCCCGCCAACCAGTTCCTCGAGCAGTACTTC. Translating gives CSPANQFLEQYF.

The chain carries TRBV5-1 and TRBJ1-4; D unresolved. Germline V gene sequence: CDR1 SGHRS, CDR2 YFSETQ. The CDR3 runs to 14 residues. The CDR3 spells CARAAPRLNEKLFF. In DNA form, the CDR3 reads TGCGCTAGAGCAGCTCCCAGATTAAATGAAAAACTGTTTTTT.

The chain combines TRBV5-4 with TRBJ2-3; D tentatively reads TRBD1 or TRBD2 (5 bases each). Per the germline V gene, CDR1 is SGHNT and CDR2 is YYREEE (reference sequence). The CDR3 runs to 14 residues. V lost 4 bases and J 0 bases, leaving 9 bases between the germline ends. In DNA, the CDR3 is TGTGCCAGCAGCGGGGGTTGGAGCACAGATACGCAGTATTTT. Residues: CASSGGWSTDTQYF.

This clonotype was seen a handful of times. DNA of the CDR3: TGCAGTGCTAGACTCTTTGGTAGCAGATACACCGGGGAGCTGTTTTTT. Residues: CSARLFGSRYTGELFF. The rearrangement uses TRBV20-1 and TRBJ2-2; D unclear. The CDR3 sequence is 16 residues long. Trimming pared 2 bases from V and 3 bases from J, leaving 16 bases between. Germline CDR1 reads DFQATT; CDR2 reads SNEGSKA (reference sequence).

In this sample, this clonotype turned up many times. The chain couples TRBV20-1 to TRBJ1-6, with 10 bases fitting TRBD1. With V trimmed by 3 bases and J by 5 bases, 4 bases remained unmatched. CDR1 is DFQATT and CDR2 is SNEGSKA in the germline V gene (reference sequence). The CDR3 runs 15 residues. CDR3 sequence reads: CSASPTGGHNSPLHF. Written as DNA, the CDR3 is TGCAGTGCTAGCCCGACAGGGGGCCATAATTCACCCCTCCACTTT.

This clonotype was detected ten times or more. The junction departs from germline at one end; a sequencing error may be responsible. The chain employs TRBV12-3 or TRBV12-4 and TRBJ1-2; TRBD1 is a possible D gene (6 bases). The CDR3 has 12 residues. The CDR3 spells CASSPGDNPVAF. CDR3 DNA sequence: TGTGCCAGCAGTCCCGGGGACAACCCAGTCGCCTTC.

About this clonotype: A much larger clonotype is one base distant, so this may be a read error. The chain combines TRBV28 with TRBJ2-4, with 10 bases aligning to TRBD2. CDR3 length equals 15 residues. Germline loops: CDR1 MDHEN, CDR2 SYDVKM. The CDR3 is CASSLAASGRETQCF. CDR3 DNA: TGTGCCAGCAGTTTAGCGGCTAGCGGGAGAGAGACCCAGTGCTTC.

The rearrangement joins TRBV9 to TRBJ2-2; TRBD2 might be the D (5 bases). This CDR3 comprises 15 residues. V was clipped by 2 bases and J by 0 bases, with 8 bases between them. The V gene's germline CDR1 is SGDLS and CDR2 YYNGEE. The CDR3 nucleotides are TGTGCCAGCAGCGTTGGGAGCTCGAACACCGGGGAGCTGTTTTTT. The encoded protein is CASSVGSSNTGELFF.

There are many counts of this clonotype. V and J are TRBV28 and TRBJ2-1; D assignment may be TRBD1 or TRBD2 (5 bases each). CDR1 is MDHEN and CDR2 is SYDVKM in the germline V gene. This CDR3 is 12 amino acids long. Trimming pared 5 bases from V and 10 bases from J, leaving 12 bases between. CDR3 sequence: CASSLGAGEQFF. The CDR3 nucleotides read TGTGCCAGCAGTCTCGGGGCCGGGGAGCAGTTCTTC.